This T cell receptor beta chain was captured by sequencing in a study of CD8 T cells in ankylosing spondylitis. Study-level results: Seemingly characteristic of ankylosing spondylitis blood was a TCR beta motif consisting of under 10 highly homologous variants.

This clonotype has more than one count but fewer than ten. Its antigen is unidentified. Deletions cut 5 bases from V and 5 bases from J, with 16 bases between. CDR1 is LGHDT, CDR2 YNNKEL, per germline (reference sequence). This CDR3 contains 15 residues. It was by quantitative 5'-RACE with molecular barcodes that TCR beta libraries were made. TCRdb ran MiXCR on the 5' RACE reads and lists one entry per CDR3 protein. The top ten clones hold roughly 5% of a sample with tens of thousands of distinct CDR3 sequences, approximately 6% of them seen once. Material: synovial fluid, either unsorted or a sorted T cell fraction (not recorded which). The chain has TRBV3-1 and TRBJ2-1, with TRBD2 as a possible D gene (5 bases). The receptor comes from a male donor with ankylosing spondylitis. The CDR3 bases are TGTGCCAGCAGCACCCGGAGGTCCATAAACAATGAGCAGTTCTTC. Its protein is CASSTRRSINNEQFF.